Below, one T cell receptor beta chain is given with its context. The antigen remains unidentified. Germline lookup yields CDR1 MGHRA and CDR2 YSYEKL. J was trimmed by 3 bases and V by 1 base; bases with no gene match: 8. The CDR3 has 17 amino acids. It was with 60 Vbeta and 13 Jbeta primers that the PCR ran. Method: immunoSEQ multiplex PCR; TCRdb's copy keeps in-frame clones and lacks some. The ten most abundant clones cover around 4.4% of a sample with approximately 77,000 clones. The data originate from a study of cytomegalovirus exposure and HLA in healthy donors. Study results and limitations: There were some V segments, including TRBV6-2 and TRBV6-3, excluded as indistinguishable.

The chain couples TRBV4-1 to TRBJ2-1, with 8 bases identical to TRBD2. The clonotype was recovered from a man aged 25-40 years in good health and CMV-seronegative. Sequences were obtained from PBMCs. CDR3 sequence: CASSQGLRAGGYNEQFF. CDR3 DNA: TGCGCCAGCAGCCAAGGACTCAGGGCGGGGGGCTACAATGAGCAGTTCTTC.